The 15 T cell receptor beta chains below all came from one sample that was sequenced in a study of T cells after yellow fever vaccination. A single record per CDR3 protein comes from TCRdb applying MiXCR to the 5' RACE reads. The sample includes approximately 550,000 distinct CDR3 sequences, roughly 13% of them seen just once. The sequences come from PBMCs, collected on the day of the yellow fever booster vaccination. These receptors came from a man aged 30 to 45 who received the YFV17D yellow fever vaccine.

A few counts support this clonotype. The chain couples TRBV7-2 to TRBJ1-3; 7 bases are a match to TRBD1. The CDR3 is 13 amino acids. J lost 7 bases, V lost 1 base, and 1 base had no gene match. Germline V lookup: CDR1 SGHTA, CDR2 FQGNSA. DNA of the CDR3: TGTGCCAGCAGCTTAGTACAGGGGAACACCATATATTTT. Its translation is CASSLVQGNTIYF.

The V gene is TRBV7-2, the J gene TRBJ2-7; D might be TRBD1 or TRBD2, each matching 5 bases. CDR1 and CDR2 (germline): SGHTA, FQGNSA. V gave up 6 bases and J gave up 2 bases, with 23 bases separating them. The CDR3 has 17 amino acids. CDR3: CASRDPRGAKTPYEQYF. The CDR3 nucleotides are TGTGCCAGCAGAGATCCGAGGGGAGCGAAGACTCCCTACGAGCAGTACTTC.

This clonotype was counted only a few times. The V call is TRBV12-3 or TRBV12-4, the J call TRBJ2-4; 7 positions match TRBD1. The CDR3 extends over 17 amino acids. V shed 4 bases and J 2 bases; nucleotides not matched to a gene: 11. The CDR3 protein is CASSSPEGAITKNIQYF. The CDR3, as DNA: TGTGCCAGCAGTTCGCCCGAGGGGGCGATTACCAAAAACATTCAGTACTTC.

CDR3 DNA: TGTGCCAGCAGTTCTGTCTCGCGGGAGGAAGAGACCCAGTACTTC. Its protein product is CASSSVSREEETQYF. This rearrangement joins TRBV6-5 to TRBJ2-5; 8 bases are a match to TRBD2. Per the germline V gene, CDR1 is MNHEY and CDR2 is SVGAGI. The V segment lost 4 bases and the J segment 3 bases; nucleotides outside the gene matches: 7. This CDR3 region has 15 residues.

CDR3 loop: CASSSSSYNSPLHF. The CDR3 bases are TGTGCCAGCAGTTCAAGCTCCTATAATTCACCCCTCCACTTT. The genes are TRBV6-5 and TRBJ1-6; D is undetermined. CDR3 length: 14 residues. Germline lookup yields CDR1 MNHEY and CDR2 SVGAGI. Deletions cut 4 bases from V and 0 bases from J, with 4 bases between.

The rearrangement links TRBV30 to TRBJ2-1; 8 bases agree with TRBD2. The germline CDR1 and CDR2 sequences are GTSNPN and SVGIG (reference sequence). V shed 4 bases, J shed 3 bases, and the junction held 5 bases outside the gene matches. The CDR3 loop spans 14 amino acids. The CDR3 protein is CAWKTSDLYNEQFF. CDR3 DNA sequence: TGTGCCTGGAAGACTAGCGATCTCTACAATGAGCAGTTCTTC.

The V and J genes are TRBV10-3 and TRBJ2-5, with TRBD1 matching 10 bases. Looked up from germline, CDR1 is ENHRY and CDR2 is SYGVKD. Losses at the gene ends were 4 bases for V and 3 bases for J; bases not matched to a gene: 2. The CDR3 contains 14 residues. CDR3 protein: CAISAGTGEETQYF. CDR3 DNA sequence: TGTGCCATCAGTGCCGGGACAGGGGAAGAGACCCAGTACTTC.

The chain is built from TRBV20-1 and TRBJ2-7; 10 bases align to TRBD2. This CDR3 spans 13 amino acids. J gave up 3 bases and V 3 bases, and 2 bases lay outside the gene matches. The germline CDR1 and CDR2 sequences are DFQATT and SNEGSKA (reference sequence). The CDR3 coding sequence is TGCAGTGCTAGCCAGCGGGAGGGCTACGAGCAGTACTTC. Translation: CSASQREGYEQYF.

This clonotype showed up just a few times. The CDR3 DNA is TGTGCCAGCAGTTTACACAGGGGGCCCGTTAGGAGCTCCTACAATGAGCAGTTCTTC. This gives the protein CASSLHRGPVRSSYNEQFF. The chain carries TRBV12-3 or TRBV12-4 and TRBJ2-1; 9 positions agree with TRBD1. Unmatched junction bases numbered 11, after V lost 2 bases and J lost 0 bases. There are 19 residues in the CDR3.

The CDR3 region has the DNA TGTGCCAGCAGCCAGTCGACAGAGTACCAAGAGACCCAGTACTTC. Translation gives CASSQSTEYQETQYF. The V call is TRBV3-1, the J call TRBJ2-5; possibly TRBD1 for D (5 bases). Germline V gives CDR1 LGHDT, CDR2 YNNKEL (reference sequence). Trimming removed 3 bases at V and 0 bases at J, with 11 bases between. This CDR3 spans 15 amino acids.

V and J are TRBV4-3 and TRBJ2-7; 11 bases are a match to TRBD2. Germline CDR1 reads LGHNA; CDR2 reads YSLEER. Germline trimming cut 0 bases from V and 6 bases from J; bases unmatched to any gene: 10. The CDR3 spans 17 residues. As DNA, the CDR3 is TGCGCCAGCAGCCAAGATTACTTAGCGGGAGGGCCGGTCGAGCAGTACTTC. This encodes CASSQDYLAGGPVEQYF.

The rearrangement links TRBV4-1 to TRBJ2-1; D perhaps matches TRBD2 (6 bases). V lost 0 bases and J 3 bases, leaving 9 bases between the germline ends. Germline CDR1 is MGHRA and CDR2 is YSYEKL. The CDR3 is made up of 15 amino acids. DNA for the CDR3: TGCGCCAGCAGCCAAGAAGGAGGGGACTACAATGAGCAGTTCTTC. Its protein product is CASSQEGGDYNEQFF.

This clonotype was counted between two and nine times. The chain recombines TRBV20-1 with TRBJ2-1; no clear D. The CDR3 runs to 11 residues. Trimming left V 3 bases short and J 6 bases short, with 6 bases between. Germline lookup yields CDR1 DFQATT and CDR2 SNEGSKA (reference sequence). This CDR3 is CSARRTNEQFF. In DNA, the CDR3 is TGCAGTGCTAGGCGGACCAATGAGCAGTTCTTC.

This clonotype has more than one count but fewer than ten. The chain has TRBV3-1 and TRBJ2-5; D is possibly TRBD1 (5 bases). Germline CDR1 LGHDT, CDR2 YNNKEL (reference sequence). Deletions cut 3 bases from V and 1 base from J, with 12 bases between. The CDR3 covers 15 residues. CDR3 nucleotide sequence: TGTGCCAGCAGCCAGGGCATGCAGGGCCAAGAGACCCAGTACTTC. It specifies CASSQGMQGQETQYF.

The V and J genes are TRBV5-6 and TRBJ2-1; D gene ambiguous. Germline CDR1 SGHDT, CDR2 YYEEEE. The CDR3 length is 15 residues. Trimming cost V 4 bases and J 8 bases, with 19 bases left between them. CDR3 in amino acids: CASSPSTMPLDEQFF. The CDR3 region has the DNA TGTGCCAGCAGCCCCAGTACGATGCCCTTGGATGAGCAGTTCTTC.